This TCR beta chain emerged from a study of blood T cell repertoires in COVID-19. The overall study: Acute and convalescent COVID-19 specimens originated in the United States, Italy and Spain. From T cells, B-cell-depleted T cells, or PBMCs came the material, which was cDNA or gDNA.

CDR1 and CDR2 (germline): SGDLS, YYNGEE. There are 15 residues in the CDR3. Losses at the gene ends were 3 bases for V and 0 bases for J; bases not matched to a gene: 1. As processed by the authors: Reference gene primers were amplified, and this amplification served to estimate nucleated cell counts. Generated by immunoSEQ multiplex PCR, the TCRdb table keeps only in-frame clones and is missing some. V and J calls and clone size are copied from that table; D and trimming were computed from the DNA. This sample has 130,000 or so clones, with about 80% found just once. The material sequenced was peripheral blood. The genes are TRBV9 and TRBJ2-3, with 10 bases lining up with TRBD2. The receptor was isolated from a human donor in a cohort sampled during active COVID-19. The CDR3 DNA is TGTGCCAGCAGCGAGCGGGGGGGGAGCACAGATACGCAGTATTTT. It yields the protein CASSERGGSTDTQYF.